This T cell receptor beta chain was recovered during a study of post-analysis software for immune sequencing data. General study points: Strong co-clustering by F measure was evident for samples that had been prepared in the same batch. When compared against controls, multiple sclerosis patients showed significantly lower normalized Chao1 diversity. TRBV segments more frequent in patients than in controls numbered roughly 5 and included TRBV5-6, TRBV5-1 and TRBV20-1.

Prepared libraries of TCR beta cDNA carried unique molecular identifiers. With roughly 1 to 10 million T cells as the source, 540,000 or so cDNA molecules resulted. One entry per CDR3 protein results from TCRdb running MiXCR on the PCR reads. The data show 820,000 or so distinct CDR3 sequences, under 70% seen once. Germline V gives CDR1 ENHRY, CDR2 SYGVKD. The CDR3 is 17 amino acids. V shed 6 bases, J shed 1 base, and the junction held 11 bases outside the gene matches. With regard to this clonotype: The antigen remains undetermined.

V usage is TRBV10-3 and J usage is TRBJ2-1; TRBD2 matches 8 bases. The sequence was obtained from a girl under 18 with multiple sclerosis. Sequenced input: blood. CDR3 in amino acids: CAIRRLGTGGSYNEQFF. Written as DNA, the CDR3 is TGTGCCATCAGGCGCCTGGGGACGGGAGGGTCCTACAATGAGCAGTTCTTC.